One sample yielded the 32 T cell receptor beta chains listed below, sequenced in a study of cytomegalovirus exposure and HLA in healthy donors. Primers for the PCR totalled 60 Vbeta and 13 Jbeta. TCRdb's copy holds only in-frame clones and misses some; the assay was immunoSEQ multiplex PCR. The sample has around 130,000 clones, more than 65% seen once. The sequencing sample was made of PBMCs. These receptors were taken from a woman aged 55-70 years in good health and CMV-seropositive.

The CDR3 DNA follows: TGCGCCAGCAGCTTGAGAGCGGAAAGCACAGATACGCAGTATTTT. Protein sequence: CASSLRAESTDTQYF. The rearrangement uses TRBV5-1 and TRBJ2-3, with D perhaps matching TRBD2 (5 bases). CDR1 is SGHRS, CDR2 YFSETQ, per germline. The CDR3 runs to 15 residues. The V gene lost 1 base and the J gene lost 0 bases, with 9 bases spanning the gap.

The J gene is TRBJ1-4, the V gene TRBV5-1; D unclear. The germline gives CDR1 SGHRS, CDR2 YFSETQ. V was trimmed by 0 bases and J by 8 bases, leaving 5 bases between them. The CDR3 is made up of 12 amino acids. In DNA, the CDR3 is TGCGCCAGCAGCTTGGACTGGGAAAAACTGTTTTTT. Protein: CASSLDWEKLFF.

In this sample, this clone turned up a few times. The genes are TRBV7-2 and TRBJ1-4; D gene uncertain. The V end lost 0 bases, the J end lost 4 bases, and 12 bases lay between the germline ends. The CDR3 runs to 16 residues. Per the germline V gene, CDR1 is SGHTA and CDR2 is FQGNSA. This CDR3 reads CASSLAIPRDNEKLFF. CDR3 DNA sequence: TGTGCCAGCAGCTTAGCGATCCCAAGAGATAATGAAAAACTGTTTTTT. Combining the CDR3 with reference TRBV7-2 and TRBJ1-4 gives the whole variable domain GAGVSQSPSNKVTEKGKDVELRCDPISGHTALYWYRQSLGQGLEFLIYFQGNSAPDKSGLPSDRFSAERTGGSVSTLTIQRTQQEDSAVYLCASSLAIPRDNEKLFFGSGTQLSVL.

Points on this clone: The junction does not match germline at one end; this may be a read error. The chain employs TRBV5-1 and TRBJ1-1; a weak D match, TRBD1 (5 bases). Germline loops: CDR1 SGHRS, CDR2 YFSETQ. The CDR3 has 15 residues. The CDR3 region has the DNA TGTGCCAGCAGCCCCTGGACAAGGGCGAACACTGAAGCTTTCTTT. This encodes CASSPWTRANTEAFF.

This clone appeared once. The chain has TRBV19 and TRBJ1-1; D is undetermined. CDR1 and CDR2 from the germline V gene are LNHDA and SQIVND (reference sequence). There are 13 residues in the CDR3. V gave up 5 bases and J gave up 1 base, with 8 bases separating them. CDR3 protein: CASSLTANTEAFF. CDR3 bases: TGTGCCAGTAGTCTCACAGCGAACACTGAAGCTTTCTTT.

This chain connects TRBV5-1 to TRBJ2-6; tentatively, D is TRBD1 (5 bases). CDR1 SGHRS and CDR2 YFSETQ come from the germline V gene. The length of the CDR3 is 15 residues. The germline V and J ends were trimmed by 6 bases and 2 bases, with 12 bases remaining between them. Here the CDR3 reads CASNPTATGANVLTF. CDR3 DNA: TGCGCCAGCAACCCGACAGCCACTGGGGCCAACGTCCTGACTTTC.

V is TRBV28 and J is TRBJ1-1; tentatively, D is TRBD1 (6 bases). V lost 6 bases and J 1 base, leaving 15 bases between the germline ends. The CDR3 has 15 residues. Germline V CDR1 and CDR2: MDHEN, SYDVKM. The CDR3, as DNA: TGTGCCAGCAGGGCGGCGGGGGGCCAGAACACTGAAGCTTTCTTT. This translates into CASRAAGGQNTEAFF.

This clone was seen a single time. V and J are TRBV18 and TRBJ1-6; no reliable D call. The germline gives CDR1 KGHSH, CDR2 LQKENI. This CDR3 spans 14 amino acids. V dropped 3 bases and J dropped 0 bases, with 3 bases sitting between them. CDR3 sequence reads: CASSPGSYNSPLHF. The CDR3 region has the DNA TGTGCCAGCTCACCCGGCTCCTATAATTCACCCCTCCACTTT.

This clone appeared a few times. The CDR3 loop reads CASSDRGDTQYF. As DNA, the CDR3 is TGTGCCAGCAGTGACCGAGGAGATACGCAGTATTTT. This chain uses TRBV27 with TRBJ2-3; D is unresolved. Germline V gives CDR1 MNHEY, CDR2 SMNVEV (reference sequence). The V and J ends lost 5 bases and 5 bases respectively, with 8 bases between them. The CDR3 spans 12 residues.

The V and J genes are TRBV5-1 and TRBJ1-1, with TRBD1 matching 9 bases. Per the germline V gene, CDR1 is SGHRS and CDR2 is YFSETQ. This CDR3 has 16 amino acids. J was trimmed by 4 bases and V by 0 bases; bases with no gene match: 7. CDR3 in DNA: TGCGCCAGCAGCTTGGGGCGACAGGGGGGGAGCACTGAAGCTTTCTTT. Translating gives CASSLGRQGGSTEAFF. The variable domain in full, completed from reference TRBV5-1 and TRBJ1-1, reads KAGVTQTPRYLIKTRGQQVTLSCSPISGHRSVSWYQQTPGQGLQFLFEYFSETQRNKGNFPGRFSGRQFSNSRSEMNVSTLELGDSALYLCASSLGRQGGSTEAFFGQGTRLTVV.

This clone was picked up a small number of times. J is TRBJ1-1 and V is TRBV15; weak D call: TRBD1 (6 bases). This CDR3 is built from 14 residues. V was shortened by 3 bases and J by 4 bases, with 12 bases between the two germline ends. CDR1 and CDR2 from the germline V gene are LNHNV and YYDKDF (reference sequence). The CDR3 spells CATSRRQEGTEAFF. The CDR3, as DNA: TGTGCCACCAGCAGGCGACAGGAAGGCACTGAAGCTTTCTTT.

The rearrangement uses TRBV6-5 and TRBJ1-2; possibly TRBD1 for D (6 bases). V was clipped by 0 bases and J by 8 bases, with 10 bases between them. CDR1 is MNHEY and CDR2 is SVGAGI in the germline V gene. The CDR3 has 13 residues. CDR3: CASSYSGTRGYTF. CDR3 coding DNA: TGTGCCAGCAGTTACTCGGGGACACGCGGCTACACCTTC.

The rearrangement uses TRBV5-5 and TRBJ1-4; D remains ambiguous. There are 14 residues in the CDR3. Deletions cut 0 bases from V and 0 bases from J, with 3 bases between. Germline V lookup: CDR1 SGHKS, CDR2 YYEKEE (reference sequence). The CDR3 DNA sequence: TGTGCCAGCAGCTTGGGCGCAACTAATGAAAAACTGTTTTTT. It encodes CASSLGATNEKLFF.

CDR3 sequence reads: CASSLGPTNPSNQPQHF. DNA of the CDR3: TGCGCCAGCAGCTTGGGACCGACAAACCCCAGCAATCAGCCCCAGCATTTT. The V and J genes are TRBV5-1 and TRBJ1-5; D is undetermined. Trimming removed 0 bases at V and 1 base at J, with 14 bases between. There are 17 residues in the CDR3. The germline V gene encodes CDR1 SGHRS and CDR2 YFSETQ.

This chain joins TRBV13 and TRBJ1-2; possibly TRBD1 for D (6 bases). The CDR3 loop spans 16 amino acids. The germline V and J ends were trimmed by 0 bases and 1 base, with 12 bases remaining between them. Germline values: CDR1 PRHDT, CDR2 FYEKMQ (reference sequence). Here the CDR3 reads CASSLGGRDNNYGYTF. CDR3 DNA sequence: TGTGCCAGCAGCTTAGGGGGCCGGGACAATAACTATGGCTACACCTTC.

The chain combines TRBV20-1 with TRBJ2-1; D unclear. The V end lost 6 bases, the J end lost 7 bases, and 7 bases lay between the germline ends. This CDR3 has 10 amino acids. From germline, CDR1 is DFQATT and CDR2 SNEGSKA (reference sequence). As DNA, the CDR3 is TGCAGTGCCCCAGGTAATGAGCAGTTCTTC. Translated: CSAPGNEQFF.

The V call is TRBV6-1, the J call TRBJ2-7; tentative D call: TRBD1 (5 bases). Per germline, CDR1 MNHNS and CDR2 SASEGT. CDR3 length: 12 residues. V lost 1 base and J lost 5, with 6 bases in between. CDR3 sequence (DNA): TGTGCCAGCAGTGAAGAGGGGAACGAGCAGTACTTC. The encoded protein is CASSEEGNEQYF.

The rearrangement joins TRBV6-1 to TRBJ2-3; no reliable D call. The CDR3 consists of 11 residues. Germline V lookup: CDR1 MNHNS, CDR2 SASEGT. Trimming removed 9 bases at V and 4 bases at J, with 8 bases between. DNA for the CDR3: TGTGCCAGGGTAGAGCCAGATACGCAGTATTTT. As protein: CARVEPDTQYF.

V is TRBV5-1 and J is TRBJ2-7; 7 bases map to TRBD1. The germline CDR1 and CDR2 sequences are SGHRS and YFSETQ. The CDR3 runs to 14 residues. Unmatched junction bases numbered 7, after V lost 4 bases and J lost 3 bases. The CDR3 nucleotides are TGCGCCAGCAGCCTTACAGGGGTCGGCTACGAGCAGTACTTC. It translates to CASSLTGVGYEQYF.

The chain links TRBV6-5 to TRBJ1-2, with 8 bases identical to TRBD1. Losses at the gene ends were 1 base for V and 4 bases for J; bases not matched to a gene: 5. In germline, CDR1 is MNHEY, CDR2 SVGAGI. There are 15 residues in the CDR3. CDR3 in amino acids: CASSYWGQEGYGYTF. In DNA, the CDR3 is TGTGCCAGCAGTTACTGGGGACAGGAGGGCTATGGCTACACCTTC.

CDR3 nucleotide sequence: TGTGCCAGCAAGGGGGAAGAATATGGCTACACCTTC. This codes for CASKGEEYGYTF. V is TRBV2 and J is TRBJ1-2; maybe TRBD1 (6 bases). Per germline, CDR1 SNHLY and CDR2 FYNNEI. The CDR3 loop spans 12 amino acids. V lost 7 bases and J 5 bases, leaving 11 bases between the germline ends.

V usage is TRBV7-9 and J usage is TRBJ2-2, with 7 bases lining up with TRBD1. The germline V gene has CDR1 SEHNR and CDR2 FQNEAQ (reference sequence). Trimming removed 4 bases from V and 4 bases from J; junction bases left unmatched: 3. The CDR3 has 14 residues. The CDR3 coding sequence is TGTGCCAGCAGCTCGGGACAGATCACCGGGGAGCTGTTTTTT. Encoded protein: CASSSGQITGELFF.

The rearrangement uses TRBV6-5 and TRBJ1-1; unclear D gene. The CDR3 is made up of 13 amino acids. V gave up 3 bases and J gave up 1 base, with 6 bases separating them. Germline CDR1 reads MNHEY; CDR2 reads SVGAGI. The CDR3 loop reads CASSYPGNTEAFF. The CDR3, as DNA: TGTGCCAGCAGTTATCCCGGGAACACTGAAGCTTTCTTT.

The rearrangement joins TRBV9 to TRBJ2-7, with TRBD1 as a possible D gene (6 bases). Germline values: CDR1 SGDLS, CDR2 YYNGEE. Trimming pared 4 bases from V and 0 bases from J, leaving 11 bases between. This CDR3 comprises 14 residues. This chain's CDR3 is CASSPRDTSYEQYF. The CDR3 nucleotides read TGTGCCAGCAGCCCCCGGGACACCTCCTACGAGCAGTACTTC.

This sequence joins TRBV9 and TRBJ1-2, with TRBD1 matching over 8 bases. Trimming cost V 0 bases and J 8 bases; bases outside gene matches: 3. Per germline, CDR1 SGDLS and CDR2 YYNGEE. The CDR3 spans 13 residues. As DNA, the CDR3 is TGTGCCAGCAGCGTAGTAGGACAGGGAGGCTACACCTTC. It encodes CASSVVGQGGYTF.

This chain joins TRBV6-6 and TRBJ2-1, with 8 bases matching TRBD1. The CDR3 has 15 residues. After removal of 2 bases from V and 4 bases from J, the junction contained 4 bases not matched to a gene. Germline V gene data show CDR1 as MNHNY and CDR2 as SVGAGI (reference sequence). Here the CDR3 reads CASSYKQGAYNEQFF. CDR3 sequence (DNA): TGTGCCAGCAGTTACAAGCAGGGGGCTTACAATGAGCAGTTCTTC.

With respect to this clone: At one of its ends the junction is not consistent with the germline gene, which may arise from a read error. J is TRBJ1-4 and V is TRBV7-9; D remains ambiguous. The CDR3 extends over 16 amino acids. Per germline, CDR1 SEHNR and CDR2 FQNEAQ (reference sequence). The DNA of the CDR3 is TGTTCCAGCAGCTTAGGTCGGAGCACAACTAATGAAAAACTGTTTTTT. Its translation is CSSSLGRSTTNEKLFF.

This clone was found once. CDR3 protein: CASSSTGGFETQYF. The DNA of the CDR3 is TGTGCCAGCAGCTCGACAGGGGGCTTCGAGACCCAGTACTTC. The chain carries TRBV7-9 and TRBJ2-5; 10 nucleotides agree with TRBD1. The ends lost 4 bases at V and 5 bases at J; junction bases unmatched: 4. This CDR3 spans 14 amino acids. Germline CDR1 is SEHNR and CDR2 is FQNEAQ (reference sequence).

This clone was seen only once. This sequence joins TRBV25-1 and TRBJ1-1; 10 bases match TRBD1. The V and J ends lost 5 bases and 5 bases, in that order; junction bases with no gene match: 5. Germline V gene sequence: CDR1 MGHDK, CDR2 SYGVNS. The CDR3 covers 14 residues. The CDR3 bases are TGTGCCAGCAGTTGGGGACAGGGGAATACTGAAGCTTTCTTT. Translation: CASSWGQGNTEAFF.

The CDR3 DNA sequence: TGCGCCAGCAGTCAACCGACAGGGTACTTC. As protein: CASSQPTGYF. This sequence joins TRBV23-1 and TRBJ2-7, with D possibly matching TRBD1 (6 bases). TRBV23-1 is placed among ORFs of uncertain function. The V end was cut by 2 bases, the J end by 12 bases, with 8 bases between. The CDR3 consists of 10 residues.

The rearrangement joins TRBV25-1 to TRBJ1-6; TRBD1 matches 7 bases. The CDR3 sequence is 16 residues long. CDR1 MGHDK and CDR2 SYGVNS come from the germline V gene. J gave up 5 bases and V 5 bases, and 9 bases lay outside the gene matches. CDR3 loop: CASSQTGVRDNSPLHF. The DNA for the CDR3 is TGTGCCAGCAGTCAAACAGGGGTAAGGGATAATTCACCCCTCCACTTT.

The chain has TRBV5-6 and TRBJ1-2; D ambiguous. CDR1 SGHDT and CDR2 YYEEEE come from the germline V gene. This CDR3 region has 14 residues. Trimming stripped 9 bases from V and 1 base from J, with 16 bases between. The chain's CDR3 is CATQKRDFNYGYTF. CDR3 coding DNA: TGTGCCACCCAAAAACGGGATTTTAACTATGGCTACACCTTC.